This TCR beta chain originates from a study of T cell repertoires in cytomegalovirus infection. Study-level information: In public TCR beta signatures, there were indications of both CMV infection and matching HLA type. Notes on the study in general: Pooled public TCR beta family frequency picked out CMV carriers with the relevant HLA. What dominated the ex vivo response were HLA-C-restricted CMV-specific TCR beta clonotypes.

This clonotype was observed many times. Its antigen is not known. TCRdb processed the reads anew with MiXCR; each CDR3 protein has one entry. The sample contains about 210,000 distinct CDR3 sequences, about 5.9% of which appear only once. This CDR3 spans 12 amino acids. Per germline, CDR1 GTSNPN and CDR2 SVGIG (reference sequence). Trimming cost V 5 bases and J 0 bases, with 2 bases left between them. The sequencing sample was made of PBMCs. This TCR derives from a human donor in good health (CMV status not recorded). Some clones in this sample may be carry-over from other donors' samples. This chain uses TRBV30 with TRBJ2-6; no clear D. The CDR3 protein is CAWHSGANVLTF. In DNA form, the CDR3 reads TGTGCCTGGCACTCTGGGGCCAACGTCCTGACTTTC.